This TCR beta chain is from a study of Ad26.COV2.S vaccination and SARS-CoV-2 variants. For the study at large: A COV1001 Ad26.COV2.S trial-arm participant provided the sample. Ad26.COV2.S given intramuscularly, once or twice 56 days apart.

Treatment denoted: around 19 received Ad26.COV2.S at low or high dose, single or two shots; about 5 received placebo; per-sample allocation not given. Sampling was done on day 63 after the first vaccine or placebo injection. Based in Boston, the donor was an adult of 18-55 years. This clone was counted a single time. Sequencing used immunoSEQ multiplex PCR; TCRdb keeps in-frame clones, though not all of them. The sample yields fewer than 400,000 clones, 85% to 90% seen once. The starting material was peripheral blood, obtained in a trial of Ad26.COV2.S vaccine versus placebo. This TCR came from a person between 18 and 59 years old who received the Ad26.COV2.S COVID-19 vaccine or a placebo.

The CDR3 region is CASSLGVRQPQHF. The CDR3 coding sequence is TGTGCCAGCAGTTTAGGGGTACGTCAGCCCCAGCATTTT. The rearrangement uses TRBV12-3 or TRBV12-4 and TRBJ1-5, with D unclear. The CDR3 runs to 13 residues. Trimming took off 1 base at V and 6 bases at J, with 7 bases between the two ends.